A single sample is the source of the 32 T cell receptor beta chains below, sequenced in a study of blood T cells in healthy people across ages. A second roughly 6 to 12 cycle PCR used barcoded and J-beta primers. MiXCR, applied by TCRdb to the 5' RACE reads, yields one record per CDR3 protein. Of hundreds of thousands of distinct CDR3 sequences listed, less than 70% were seen once; the top ten hold about 42%. Sequencing was done on a sample of blood. These receptors originate from a man at least 80 years old in good health.

In DNA, the CDR3 is TGCAGCGTTGAAGAAGGACATGGGGATGGCTACACCTTC. This sequence encodes CSVEEGHGDGYTF. The chain employs TRBV29-1 and TRBJ1-2; the D gene is possibly TRBD1 (5 bases). CDR1 is SQVTM, CDR2 ANQGSEA, per germline. This CDR3 is built from 13 residues. Trimming pared 0 bases from V and 6 bases from J, leaving 11 bases between. Full variable domain (remainder filled in from reference TRBV29-1 and TRBJ1-2): SAVISQKPSRDICQRGTSLTIQCQVDSQVTMMFWYRQQPGQSLTLIATANQGSEATYESGFVIDKFPISRPNLTFSTLTVSNMSPEDSSIYLCSVEEGHGDGYTFGSGTRLTVV.

Points on this clonotype: This may be a read error: a much more frequent sequence differs by one nucleotide. The V gene is TRBV29-1, the J gene TRBJ2-5; D is possibly TRBD2 (5 bases). CDR3 size: 12 residues. Germline CDR1 reads SQVTM; CDR2 reads ANQGSEA. For the CDR3, the DNA is TGCAGCGTTGCAGAGGGCAGAGAGACCCGGTACTTC. This gives the protein CSVAEGRETRYF.

The V call is TRBV5-5, the J call TRBJ2-4; 7 bases are shared with TRBD1. CDR3 length equals 15 residues. J gave up 13 bases and V 4 bases, and 17 bases lay outside the gene matches. Germline CDR1 SGHKS, CDR2 YYEKEE (reference sequence). DNA for the CDR3: TGTGCCAGCAGCCCGGACCCGGGACAGTTAATCTTGCAGTACTTC. As protein: CASSPDPGQLILQYF. The variable domain in full, with the rest retrieved from reference TRBV5-5 and TRBJ2-4, is DAGVTQSPTHLIKTRGQQVTLRCSPISGHKSVSWYQQVLGQGPQFIFQYYEKEERGRGNFPDRFSARQFPNYSSELNVNALLLGDSALYLCASSPDPGQLILQYFGAGTRLSVL.

The V gene is TRBV7-2, the J gene TRBJ2-2; 9 nucleotides align to TRBD1. J was trimmed by 6 bases and V by 2 bases; bases with no gene match: 7. This CDR3 region has 16 residues. Germline V CDR1 and CDR2: SGHTA, FQGNSA. As DNA, the CDR3 is TGTGCCAGCAGCTTACCCCTCGGACAGGGGCCCGGGGAGCTGTTTTTT. Amino acid sequence: CASSLPLGQGPGELFF.

This chain links TRBV29-1 with TRBJ1-1; 7 bases match TRBD1. The J segment lost 7 bases and the V segment lost 7 bases, leaving 3 bases of the junction unmatched. This CDR3 has 10 residues. Germline lookup yields CDR1 SQVTM and CDR2 ANQGSEA. The CDR3 DNA sequence: TGCAGCGCAGGGGGTAATGAAGCTTTCTTT. This encodes CSAGGNEAFF.

This clonotype has a handful of counts. The chain couples TRBV20-1 to TRBJ2-1, with 8 bases fitting TRBD1. Germline V gene data show CDR1 as DFQATT and CDR2 as SNEGSKA (reference sequence). The CDR3 contains 20 residues. V gave up 2 bases and J gave up 8 bases; unmatched junction bases: 26. CDR3 in DNA: TGCAGTGCTAGATCTCCTAGGGACAGGCGAGCGGTGGGCCCAATTGATGAGCAGTTCTTC. Translated, it gives CSARSPRDRRAVGPIDEQFF.

This chain joins TRBV5-1 and TRBJ1-6; D uncertain. Germline V gene sequence: CDR1 SGHRS, CDR2 YFSETQ. V was clipped by 0 bases and J by 9 bases, with 13 bases between them. The CDR3 spans 15 residues. CDR3 in DNA: TGCGCCAGCAGCTTGGGAGGAAGCCTCGGTTCACCCCTCCACTTT. It encodes CASSLGGSLGSPLHF.

This clonotype was seen a handful of times. The chain is built from TRBV6-6 and TRBJ2-7, with a weak D call TRBD2 (5 bases). V lost 6 bases to trimming and J lost 2 bases, with 14 bases between them. This CDR3 has 14 residues. Germline CDR1 and CDR2: MNHNY and SVGAGI (reference sequence). This CDR3 reads CASRNPGGPYEQYF. The CDR3 DNA sequence: TGTGCCAGCAGGAACCCAGGAGGCCCCTACGAGCAGTACTTC.

This chain links TRBV11-3 with TRBJ2-1, with no clear D. The J call may be in error: the DNA end matches TRBJ2-7 better. Per germline, CDR1 SGHNT and CDR2 YENEEA. The CDR3 is 15 residues long. The CDR3 DNA is TGTGCCAGCAGCTTAGGTTCGGGCCAATACAATGAGCAGTACTTC. Residues: CASSLGSGQYNEQYF.

This clonotype was seen only a few times. This sequence joins TRBV30 and TRBJ1-2; D might be TRBD1 (5 bases). Germline CDR1 is GTSNPN and CDR2 is SVGIG (reference sequence). This CDR3 has 12 amino acids. V was clipped by 6 bases and J by 4 bases, with 12 bases between them. The CDR3 spells CACLGVGYGYTF. In nucleotides, the CDR3 is TGTGCCTGCTTGGGGGTTGGCTATGGCTACACCTTC. The full variable domain, completed using reference TRBV30 and TRBJ1-2, is SQTIHQWPATLVQPVGSPLSLECTVEGTSNPNLYWYRQAAGRGLQLLFYSVGIGQISSEVPQNLSASRPQDRQFILSSKKLLLSDSGFYLCACLGVGYGYTFGSGTRLTVV.

CDR3 DNA: TGTGCCAGCAGTCAAGCGGGAGGGGTAAAAAATGAGCAGTACTTC. Protein sequence: CASSQAGGVKNEQYF. The chain joins TRBV6-5 to TRBJ2-7; the match to TRBD2 covers 10 bases. J lost 7 bases, V lost 5 bases, and 11 bases had no gene match. The CDR3 consists of 15 residues. Germline V gene sequence: CDR1 MNHEY, CDR2 SVGAGI.

Written as DNA, the CDR3 is TGCAGTGCTAGAGAGGGGGAAGGGATGAACACTGAAGCTTTCTTT. It yields the protein CSAREGEGMNTEAFF. J is TRBJ1-1 and V is TRBV20-1, with D possibly TRBD1 on 5 matching bases. The V end was cut by 0 bases, the J end by 0 bases, with 11 bases between. CDR1 and CDR2 (germline): DFQATT, SNEGSKA (reference sequence). CDR3 size: 15 residues.

The chain has TRBV20-1 and TRBJ2-7; D is unclear. V lost 5 bases, J lost 4 bases, and 9 bases lay in between. The CDR3 covers 11 residues. From germline, CDR1 is DFQATT and CDR2 SNEGSKA (reference sequence). CDR3 region: CSASDRYEQYF. The CDR3 DNA follows: TGCAGTGCTTCCGACCGGTACGAGCAGTACTTC.

The chain combines TRBV3-1 with TRBJ1-1; D gene unclear. Trimming stripped 1 base from V and 0 bases from J, with 9 bases between. CDR1 and CDR2 from the germline V gene are LGHDT and YNNKEL (reference sequence). The CDR3 runs 15 residues. CDR3 coding DNA: TGTGCCAGCAGCCAAGCACCGGGAGTGAACACTGAAGCTTTCTTT. This translates into CASSQAPGVNTEAFF.

This clonotype was seen only a few times. The DNA of the CDR3 is TGTGCCAGCAGCGAGCGCGTTCTAGCCAAAAACATTCAGTACTTC. Translated, it gives CASSERVLAKNIQYF. The chain combines TRBV27 with TRBJ2-4; no definite D call. With 6 bases removed from V and 0 bases from J, the gap between germline ends came to 12 bases. The CDR3 extends over 15 amino acids. Germline V gives CDR1 MNHEY, CDR2 SMNVEV (reference sequence).

V and J are TRBV20-1 and TRBJ1-2; D gene unclear. The CDR3 spans 12 residues. Germline V gene sequence: CDR1 DFQATT, CDR2 SNEGSKA (reference sequence). Trimming pared 0 bases from V and 5 bases from J, leaving 7 bases between. The CDR3 DNA reads as TGCAGTGCTAGAGAACAGCTATATGGCTACACCTTC. It specifies CSAREQLYGYTF.

This clonotype was seen at least ten times. The V call is TRBV27, the J call TRBJ2-7, with D possibly matching TRBD1 (6 bases). The CDR3 has 11 residues. V lost 6 bases and J 7 bases, leaving 10 bases between the germline ends. Germline-derived CDR1 and CDR2 are MNHEY and SMNVEV (reference sequence). The CDR3 coding sequence is TGTGCCAGCAGCCTAGGGGGTGAGCAGTACTTC. Its protein product is CASSLGGEQYF.

The chain has TRBV10-3 and TRBJ2-7; D remains unclear. From germline, CDR1 is ENHRY and CDR2 SYGVKD. The CDR3 is made up of 14 amino acids. Trimming removed 4 bases at V and 0 bases at J, with 10 bases between. DNA for the CDR3: TGTGCCATCAGTGGAGTCAGCAGCTCCTACGAGCAGTACTTC. This codes for CAISGVSSSYEQYF.

This clonotype was observed a few times. The chain joins TRBV18 to TRBJ2-7, with 9 positions matching TRBD1. The CDR3 is 14 residues long. Trimming at V came to 10 bases and at J to 2 bases, leaving 9 bases not matched to a gene. CDR1 and CDR2 from the germline V gene are KGHSH and LQKENI. CDR3 in DNA: TGTGCCACCTGTGACGGACAGGGGCCCTACGAGCAGTACTTC. This codes for CATCDGQGPYEQYF.

As regards this clonotype: At one of its ends the junction is not consistent with the germline gene, which may arise from a read error. This sequence joins TRBV5-5 and TRBJ1-1, with no clear D. Germline CDR1 is SGHKS and CDR2 is YYEKEE (reference sequence). This CDR3 comprises 13 residues. CDR3 coding DNA: TGTGCCGGCAGCTCGACCGCGAACACTGAAGCTTTCTTT. Translating gives CAGSSTANTEAFF.

The chain employs TRBV9 and TRBJ1-1; 7 bases match TRBD1. There are 15 residues in the CDR3. Germline-derived CDR1 and CDR2 are SGDLS and YYNGEE. V lost 0 bases and J lost 1; bases outside the gene matches: 3. As DNA, the CDR3 is TGTGCCAGCAGCGTAGATCCAGGGGGGAACACTGAAGCTTTCTTT. Translation gives CASSVDPGGNTEAFF.

V is TRBV5-6 and J is TRBJ2-3, with D uncertain. Germline CDR1 and CDR2: SGHDT and YYEEEE. This CDR3 contains 13 residues. Trimming stripped 0 bases from V and 14 bases from J, with 16 bases between. The CDR3 coding sequence is TGTGCCAGCAGCTTGGTCTACGACGGATACGCGTATTTT. Amino acids: CASSLVYDGYAYF.

This rearrangement joins TRBV12-3 or TRBV12-4 to TRBJ1-1, with 9 bases lining up with TRBD1. V lost 5 bases to trimming and J lost 4 bases; unmatched junction nucleotides: 5. The CDR3 is made up of 14 amino acids. CDR3 residues: CASSPQGAATEAFF. CDR3 DNA: TGTGCCAGCAGTCCACAGGGGGCGGCCACTGAAGCTTTCTTT.

The chain has TRBV7-2 and TRBJ2-3; the match to TRBD2 covers 10 bases. CDR1 and CDR2 from the germline V gene are SGHTA and FQGNSA. The CDR3 is made up of 15 amino acids. The V and J ends lost 5 bases and 4 bases, in that order; junction bases with no gene match: 6. DNA for the CDR3: TGTGCCAGCAGCACATCTAGCGGGAGCTCAGATACGCAGTATTTT. Translated, it gives CASSTSSGSSDTQYF. Variable domain in full (rest from reference TRBV7-2 and TRBJ2-3): GAGVSQSPSNKVTEKGKDVELRCDPISGHTALYWYRQSLGQGLEFLIYFQGNSAPDKSGLPSDRFSAERTGGSVSTLTIQRTQQEDSAVYLCASSTSSGSSDTQYFGPGTRLTVL.

CDR3: CASSLGSANTGELFF. Here the CDR3 DNA reads TGCGCCAGCAGCTTGGGTAGTGCGAACACCGGGGAGCTGTTTTTT. The chain uses TRBV5-1 and TRBJ2-2, with D unresolved. The V gene's germline CDR1 is SGHRS and CDR2 YFSETQ. The CDR3 has 15 amino acids. The V and J ends lost 0 bases and 0 bases respectively, with 6 bases between them.

The V and J genes are TRBV5-1 and TRBJ2-5; the D is unclear. The CDR3 covers 13 residues. Trimming removed 6 bases at V and 2 bases at J, with 11 bases between. Germline V gene lookup returns CDR1 SGHRS and CDR2 YFSETQ. The CDR3 sequence: CASNLMGQETQYF. As DNA, the CDR3 is TGCGCCAGCAACTTAATGGGGCAAGAGACCCAGTACTTC.

The sample holds many counts of this clonotype. The gene calls are TRBV5-1 and TRBJ2-7, with D hard to call. The V gene lost 1 base and the J gene lost 5 bases, with 7 bases spanning the gap. The length of the CDR3 is 12 residues. Germline CDR1 reads SGHRS; CDR2 reads YFSETQ. CDR3 nucleotide sequence: TGCGCCAGCAGCTTGTTGGCGAACGAGCAGTACTTC. Its protein product is CASSLLANEQYF.

This clonotype has at least ten counts. This chain joins TRBV7-3 and TRBJ2-1, with 9 bases aligning to TRBD1. V shed 3 bases, J shed 4 bases, and the junction held 4 bases outside the gene matches. CDR1 is SGHTA and CDR2 is FQGTGA in the germline V gene. This CDR3 spans 15 amino acids. The CDR3, as DNA: TGTGCCAGCAGCTTTACAGGGGGCTTTTACAATGAGCAGTTCTTC. It specifies CASSFTGGFYNEQFF.

This rearrangement joins TRBV14 to TRBJ2-3; D possibly corresponds to TRBD2 (5 bases). V was pared by 5 bases and J by 14 bases, with 29 bases between. There are 16 residues in the CDR3. The germline gives CDR1 SGHDN, CDR2 FVKESK. CDR3 nucleotide sequence: TGTGCCAGCAGCGAAGGAGGCGGTTCATGGCACAGAGACGCGTATTTT. Amino acids: CASSEGGGSWHRDAYF. The complete variable domain, with remaining parts taken from reference TRBV14 and TRBJ2-3, reads EAGVTQFPSHSVIEKGQTVTLRCDPISGHDNLYWYRRVMGKEIKFLLHFVKESKQDESGMPNNRFLAERTGGTYSTLKVQPAELEDSGVYFCASSEGGGSWHRDAYFGPGTRLTVL.

The chain links TRBV29-1 to TRBJ2-1, with D possibly being TRBD2 (6 bases). Germline V gives CDR1 SQVTM, CDR2 ANQGSEA. V lost 8 bases and J 5 bases, leaving 25 bases between the germline ends. The CDR3 is 16 residues long. The DNA of the CDR3 is TGCAGCTTGTTGCGGGGTAGCTCTGGATCCCACAATGAGCAGTTCTTC. It translates to CSLLRGSSGSHNEQFF.

This clonotype was seen only a few times. This chain connects TRBV28 to TRBJ1-1; D is ambiguous. CDR1 is MDHEN, CDR2 SYDVKM, per germline. This CDR3 has 13 amino acids. V shed 3 bases and J shed 1 base, with 6 bases lying between them. The CDR3 protein is CASSFSGNTEAFF. The CDR3 DNA reads as TGTGCCAGCAGTTTTTCGGGGAACACTGAAGCTTTCTTT. Together with reference TRBV28 and TRBJ1-1, the CDR3 gives the full variable domain: DVKVTQSSRYLVKRTGEKVFLECVQDMDHENMFWYRQDPGLGLRLIYFSYDVKMKEKGDIPEGYSVSREKKERFSLILESASTNQTSMYLCASSFSGNTEAFFGQGTRLTVV.

The rearrangement uses TRBV9 and TRBJ2-5; 10 positions match TRBD2. The J call may be incorrect, as the DNA end agrees better with TRBJ2-7. There are 14 residues in the CDR3. The germline V gene encodes CDR1 SGDLS and CDR2 YYNGEE. DNA for the CDR3: TGTGCCAGCAGCCTAAGGACTAGCGGTGGCGAGCAGTACTTC. Protein: CASSLRTSGGEQYF.